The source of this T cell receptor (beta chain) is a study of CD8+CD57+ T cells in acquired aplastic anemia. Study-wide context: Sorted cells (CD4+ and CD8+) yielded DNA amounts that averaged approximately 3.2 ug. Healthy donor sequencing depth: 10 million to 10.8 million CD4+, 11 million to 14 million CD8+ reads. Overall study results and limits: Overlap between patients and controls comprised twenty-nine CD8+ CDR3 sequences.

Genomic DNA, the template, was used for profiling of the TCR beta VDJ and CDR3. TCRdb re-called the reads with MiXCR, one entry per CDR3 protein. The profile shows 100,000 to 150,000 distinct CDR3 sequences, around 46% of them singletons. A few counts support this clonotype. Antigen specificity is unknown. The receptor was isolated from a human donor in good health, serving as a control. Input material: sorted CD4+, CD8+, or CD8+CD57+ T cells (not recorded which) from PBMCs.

CDR3 in amino acids: CAISRVGDSNTEAFF. The CDR3 DNA reads as TGTGCCATCAGTAGAGTCGGGGACTCGAACACTGAAGCTTTCTTT. The chain uses TRBV10-3 and TRBJ1-1; D perhaps matches TRBD1 (5 bases). The CDR3 has 15 amino acids. Germline V gives CDR1 ENHRY, CDR2 SYGVKD. The germline V and J ends were trimmed by 5 bases and 1 base, with 14 bases remaining between them.